The 30 T cell receptor beta chains below come from one sample, sequenced in a study of blood T cell repertoires in COVID-19. Using immunoSEQ multiplex PCR, the repertoire was profiled, and TCRdb retains in-frame clones only, with some absent. Counted here are 30,000 to 40,000 clones, 80% to 95% occurring once; the ten biggest clones make up 2% to 2.5%. Sample: peripheral blood. All receptors derive from a man between 45 and 60 years old with active COVID-19.

The table lists this clone with a few counts. The rearrangement joins TRBV19 to TRBJ1-4; 7 bases are a match to TRBD1. CDR3 length: 14 residues. Germline CDR1 is LNHDA and CDR2 is SQIVND (reference sequence). The V gene end was trimmed by 9 bases and the J gene end by 8 bases; junction bases not matched to a gene: 12. The CDR3 bases are TGTGCCAGCTACGACAGGGACTTGACGGAAAAACTGTTTTTT. Translation: CASYDRDLTEKLFF. The complete variable domain, with remaining parts taken from reference TRBV19 and TRBJ1-4, reads DGGITQSPKYLFRKEGQNVTLSCEQNLNHDAMYWYRQDPGQGLRLIYYSQIVNDFQKGDIAEGYSVSREKKESFPLTVTSAQKNPTAFYLCASYDRDLTEKLFFGSGTQLSVL.

The V gene is TRBV5-4, the J gene TRBJ2-7; 7 bases line up with TRBD2. The CDR3 sequence is 16 residues long. The V gene's germline CDR1 is SGHNT and CDR2 YYREEE (reference sequence). With V trimmed by 4 bases and J by 3 bases, 13 bases remained unmatched. CDR3 amino acids: CASSHNSGRPFYEQYF. The CDR3 DNA is TGTGCCAGCAGCCATAATAGCGGGCGACCTTTCTACGAGCAGTACTTC.

J is TRBJ2-7 and V is TRBV18; D possibly corresponds to TRBD2 (5 bases). This CDR3 spans 14 amino acids. Looked up from germline, CDR1 is KGHSH and CDR2 is LQKENI. V was pared by 5 bases and J by 3 bases, with 14 bases between. CDR3 in DNA: TGTGCCAGCTCAAGCTCACTAGTCAACTACGAGCAGTACTTC. It specifies CASSSSLVNYEQYF.

This clone was seen a single time. CDR3 sequence (DNA): TGTGCCAGCGCTCTGGGGGGGGACTCACCCCTCCACTTT. It yields the protein CASALGGDSPLHF. The chain employs TRBV6-5 and TRBJ1-6; perhaps TRBD1 as D (5 bases). Trimming cost V 8 bases and J 10 bases, with 15 bases left between them. From germline, CDR1 is MNHEY and CDR2 SVGAGI. There are 13 residues in the CDR3.

The V gene is TRBV14, the J gene TRBJ2-1; D is perhaps TRBD1 (5 bases). The CDR3 is made up of 16 amino acids. The V gene's germline CDR1 is SGHDN and CDR2 FVKESK. With 1 base removed from V and 2 bases from J, the gap between germline ends came to 12 bases. In DNA form, the CDR3 reads TGTGCCAGCAGCCAAGTAGGGCACAGGACCTACAATGAGCAGTTCTTC. The encoded protein is CASSQVGHRTYNEQFF.

The CDR3 DNA reads as TGTGCCAGCAGCCTAGGACTGCAATCAGATACGCAGTATTTT. Protein: CASSLGLQSDTQYF. J is TRBJ2-3 and V is TRBV7-2; possibly TRBD2 for D (5 bases). This CDR3 has 14 amino acids. The germline gives CDR1 SGHTA, CDR2 FQGNSA. V was pared by 5 bases and J by 4 bases, with 13 bases between. Based on the CDR3 plus reference TRBV7-2 and TRBJ2-3, the full variable domain is GAGVSQSPSNKVTEKGKDVELRCDPISGHTALYWYRQSLGQGLEFLIYFQGNSAPDKSGLPSDRFSAERTGGSVSTLTIQRTQQEDSAVYLCASSLGLQSDTQYFGPGTRLTVL.

V is TRBV29-1 and J is TRBJ1-5; possibly TRBD1 for D (6 bases). The CDR3 spans 15 residues. The germline V gene has CDR1 SQVTM and CDR2 ANQGSEA. V lost 1 base and J lost 7, with 17 bases in between. The CDR3 region is CSVEVGQGGGQPQHF. The DNA of the CDR3 is TGCAGCGTTGAAGTGGGGCAGGGAGGGGGACAGCCCCAGCATTTT.

This chain connects TRBV5-1 to TRBJ2-1; 10 bases are shared with TRBD2. Germline loops: CDR1 SGHRS, CDR2 YFSETQ. Trimming at V came to 3 bases and at J to 5 bases, leaving 5 bases not matched to a gene. The CDR3 is 15 amino acids. The CDR3 loop is CASSYGTSANNEQFF. In DNA form, the CDR3 reads TGCGCCAGCAGCTACGGGACTAGCGCAAACAATGAGCAGTTCTTC.

This sequence joins TRBV7-9 and TRBJ1-2, with TRBD1 matching 9 bases. The CDR3 spans 14 residues. V lost 2 bases and J lost 6; bases outside the gene matches: 4. Per the germline V gene, CDR1 is SEHNR and CDR2 is FQNEAQ (reference sequence). The CDR3 nucleotides are TGTGCCAGCAGCTTAACAGGGGGCGCGAATGGCTACACCTTC. Translated: CASSLTGGANGYTF.

The chain couples TRBV15 to TRBJ2-7, with unresolved D. This CDR3 has 15 residues. V was trimmed by 0 bases and J by 3 bases, leaving 12 bases between them. From germline, CDR1 is LNHNV and CDR2 YYDKDF (reference sequence). The CDR3 is CATSRDATQNYEQYF. CDR3 nucleotides: TGTGCCACCAGCAGAGATGCAACCCAGAACTACGAGCAGTACTTC.

The chain carries TRBV7-2 and TRBJ2-7, with 8 bases fitting TRBD1. V trimming: 1 base; J trimming: 5 bases; junction bases outside the gene matches: 4. The length of the CDR3 is 14 residues. The germline CDR1 and CDR2 sequences are SGHTA and FQGNSA. CDR3 in DNA: TGTGCCAGCAGCTTAGGGACAGGGTATCACGAGCAGTACTTC. As protein: CASSLGTGYHEQYF.

The chain carries TRBV6-5 and TRBJ2-7, with 10 bases that match TRBD1. Germline V CDR1 and CDR2: MNHEY, SVGAGI. CDR3 size: 15 residues. Trimming removed 2 bases from V and 7 bases from J; junction bases left unmatched: 8. CDR3 sequence (DNA): TGTGCCAGCAGTTACCCCGGACAGGGGGGGTTGGAGCAGTACTTC. As protein: CASSYPGQGGLEQYF.

CDR3: CASSDTGQQPQDTQYF. The DNA of the CDR3 is TGTGCCAGCAGTGATACAGGGCAACAACCCCAAGATACGCAGTATTTT. V is TRBV25-1 and J is TRBJ2-3; tentatively, D is TRBD1 (6 bases). The CDR3 covers 16 residues. Germline V gene data show CDR1 as MGHDK and CDR2 as SYGVNS. Trimming removed 3 bases from V and 5 bases from J, with 18 bases in between.

This clone has a single count. CDR3 amino acids: CASSIDRVTDTQYF. The CDR3 nucleotides are TGTGCCAGCAGCATCGACAGGGTAACAGATACGCAGTATTTT. The V gene is TRBV11-2, the J gene TRBJ2-3; TRBD1 matches 7 bases. Germline CDR1 and CDR2: SGHAT and FQNNGV. The trim removed 5 bases at V and 3 bases at J, leaving 5 bases unmatched. CDR3 length: 14 amino acids.

CDR3 region: CASSLDRRDTQYF. CDR3 nucleotides: TGTGCCAGCAGCTTAGATCGCCGGGATACGCAGTATTTT. This rearrangement joins TRBV7-2 to TRBJ2-3; D gene unclear. Germline V CDR1 and CDR2: SGHTA, FQGNSA. There are 13 residues in the CDR3. V lost 1 base and J lost 6, with 8 bases in between.

The chain joins TRBV5-1 to TRBJ1-3; D might be TRBD1 (5 bases). The CDR3 is made up of 13 amino acids. Germline values: CDR1 SGHRS, CDR2 YFSETQ. The ends were cut back, 4 bases at V and 8 bases at J, with 13 bases in the middle. The CDR3 DNA is TGCGCCAGCAGCCCGGACACCTTAGACACCATATATTTT. Protein: CASSPDTLDTIYF.

The chain is built from TRBV30 and TRBJ1-5; D unresolved. V shed 3 bases and J shed 7 bases, with 13 bases lying between them. Germline CDR1 is GTSNPN and CDR2 is SVGIG (reference sequence). CDR3 length: 13 amino acids. The CDR3 DNA reads TGTGCCTGGAGCTTCCGGTTCGGGCAGCCCCAGCATTTT. It encodes CAWSFRFGQPQHF.

The chain employs TRBV5-5 and TRBJ2-1; perhaps TRBD2 as D (6 bases). The germline gives CDR1 SGHKS, CDR2 YYEKEE (reference sequence). The CDR3 sequence is 16 residues long. Trimming pared 0 bases from V and 2 bases from J, leaving 12 bases between. This chain's CDR3 is CASSLGDWGAYNEQFF. Written as DNA, the CDR3 is TGTGCCAGCAGCTTGGGAGACTGGGGGGCCTACAATGAGCAGTTCTTC.

V usage is TRBV2 and J usage is TRBJ1-1; D not resolved. CDR1 is SNHLY and CDR2 is FYNNEI in the germline V gene. The CDR3 runs to 15 residues. The ends were cut back, 3 bases at V and 5 bases at J, with 16 bases in the middle. The CDR3 coding sequence is TGTGCCAGCAGTGATATGGGCCCCCGAGTGACTGAAGCTTTCTTT. It codes for CASSDMGPRVTEAFF.

The rearrangement uses TRBV7-9 and TRBJ2-1, with TRBD1 identical over 9 bases. The CDR3 is 15 amino acids. Germline lookup yields CDR1 SEHNR and CDR2 FQNEAQ (reference sequence). V was clipped by 6 bases and J by 5 bases; unmatched bases: 8. The CDR3, as DNA: TGTGCCAGCAGTTGGGGGACAGGGAGCAACAATGAGCAGTTCTTC. It encodes CASSWGTGSNNEQFF.

The genes are TRBV6-1 and TRBJ2-3, with 7 bases fitting TRBD2. J lost 2 bases, V lost 0 bases, and 5 bases had no gene match. CDR1 is MNHNS, CDR2 SASEGT, per germline. The CDR3 is 16 residues long. The CDR3 reads CASSEAGGSFTDTQYF. CDR3 coding DNA: TGTGCCAGCAGTGAAGCGGGGGGGAGCTTCACAGATACGCAGTATTTT.

The chain employs TRBV11-3 and TRBJ1-1; 9 positions agree with TRBD1. The germline V gene encodes CDR1 SGHNT and CDR2 YENEEA. This CDR3 is 15 amino acids long. V shed 2 bases, J shed 8 bases, and the junction held 9 bases outside the gene matches. This CDR3 is CASSLTGQGEREAFF. CDR3 nucleotide sequence: TGTGCCAGCAGCTTAACGGGACAGGGTGAAAGGGAAGCTTTCTTT. Together with reference TRBV11-3 and TRBJ1-1, the CDR3 gives the full variable domain: EAGVVQSPRYKIIEKKQPVAFWCNPISGHNTLYWYLQNLGQGPELLIRYENEEAVDDSQLPKDRFSAERLKGVDSTLKIQPAELGDSAVYLCASSLTGQGEREAFFGQGTRLTVV.

The CDR3 bases are TGTGCCAGCAGGACAGGGGACTACTACGAGCAGTACTTC. It codes for CASRTGDYYEQYF. V usage is TRBV18 and J usage is TRBJ2-7; 9 bases are shared with TRBD1. Germline V lookup: CDR1 KGHSH, CDR2 LQKENI. The CDR3 extends over 13 amino acids. V shed 8 bases and J 3 bases; nucleotides not matched to a gene: 5.

The chain uses TRBV20-1 and TRBJ1-1, with 8 bases that match TRBD1. The CDR3 covers 15 residues. The V gene's germline CDR1 is DFQATT and CDR2 SNEGSKA (reference sequence). J was trimmed by 4 bases and V by 3 bases; bases with no gene match: 10. The CDR3 sequence is CSASIAGGRGTEAFF. Written as DNA, the CDR3 is TGCAGTGCTAGTATTGCAGGGGGCCGTGGCACTGAAGCTTTCTTT.

The V and J genes are TRBV6-2 or TRBV6-3 and TRBJ2-1; D gene ambiguous. Trimming stripped 3 bases from V and 8 bases from J, with 14 bases between. The CDR3 loop spans 14 amino acids. Germline V gene lookup returns CDR1 MNHEY and CDR2 SVGEGT. The CDR3 loop is CASSYHVRPDEQFF. Written as DNA, the CDR3 is TGTGCCAGCAGTTATCATGTGAGGCCGGATGAGCAGTTCTTC.

About this clone: A junction end diverges from the germline sequence, so it may reflect a read error. The CDR3 reads CASSFRDWRQGVF. The DNA of the CDR3 is TGTGCCAGCAGCTTTCGGGATTGGCGACAGGGGGTCTTC. The chain combines TRBV7-9 with TRBJ2-7, with 9 bases fitting TRBD1. The CDR3 is 13 residues long. The germline V gene has CDR1 SEHNR and CDR2 FQNEAQ (reference sequence).

V is TRBV18 and J is TRBJ2-1, with D maybe TRBD2 (6 bases). V shed 0 bases and J shed 12 bases, with 15 bases lying between them. CDR3 length: 14 residues. Germline-derived CDR1 and CDR2 are KGHSH and LQKENI. CDR3 protein: CASSPPDYPRWQFF. CDR3 nucleotide sequence: TGTGCCAGCTCACCACCGGACTACCCGAGGTGGCAGTTCTTC.

The chain links TRBV3-1 (or the pseudogene TRBV3-2) to TRBJ2-7; TRBD1 agrees at 7 bases. This CDR3 has 14 residues. J gave up 6 bases and V 0 bases, and 5 bases lay outside the gene matches. In germline, CDR1 is LGHDT, CDR2 YNNKEL (reference sequence). CDR3 sequence: CASSQDRTGGEQYF. The CDR3 DNA follows: TGTGCCAGCAGCCAAGATCGGACAGGAGGCGAGCAGTACTTC.

V is TRBV7-3 and J is TRBJ2-1, with 9 bases identical to TRBD2. After removal of 5 bases from V and 5 bases from J, the junction contained 13 bases not matched to a gene. CDR3 length: 17 amino acids. Germline V CDR1 and CDR2: SGHTA, FQGTGA. The CDR3 coding sequence is TGTGCCAGCAGCCCATTTCGCGCCGGGACTAGCCACAATGAGCAGTTCTTC. Translation gives CASSPFRAGTSHNEQFF.

This sequence joins TRBV5-8 and TRBJ2-7; D might be TRBD2 (7 bases). This CDR3 is 12 amino acids long. The V and J ends lost 1 base and 9 bases respectively, with 11 bases between them. Per germline, CDR1 SGHTS and CDR2 YDEGEE. Here the CDR3 DNA reads TGTGCCAGCAGCTTGTACAGGGAGGGGCAGTACTTC. Protein: CASSLYREGQYF.